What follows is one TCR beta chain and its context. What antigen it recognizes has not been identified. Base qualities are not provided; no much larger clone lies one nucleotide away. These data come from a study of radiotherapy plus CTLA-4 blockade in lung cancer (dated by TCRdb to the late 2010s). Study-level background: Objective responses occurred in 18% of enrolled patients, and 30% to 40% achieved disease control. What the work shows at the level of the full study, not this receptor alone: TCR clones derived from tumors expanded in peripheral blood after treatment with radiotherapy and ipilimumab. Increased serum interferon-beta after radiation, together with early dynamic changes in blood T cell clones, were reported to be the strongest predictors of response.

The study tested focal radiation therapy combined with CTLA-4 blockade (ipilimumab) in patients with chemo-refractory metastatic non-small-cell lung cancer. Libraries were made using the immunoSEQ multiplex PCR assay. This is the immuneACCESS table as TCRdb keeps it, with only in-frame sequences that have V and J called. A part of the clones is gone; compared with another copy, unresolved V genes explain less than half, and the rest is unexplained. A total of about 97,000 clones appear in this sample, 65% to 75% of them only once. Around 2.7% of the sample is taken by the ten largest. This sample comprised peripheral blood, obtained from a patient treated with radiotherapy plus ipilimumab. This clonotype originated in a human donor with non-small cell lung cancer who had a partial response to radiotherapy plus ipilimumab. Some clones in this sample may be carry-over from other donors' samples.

The DNA sequence is as follows: TGTGCCAGTAGCCGGGGACAGGGGCAGGAAAAACTGTTTTTT. This translates into CASSRGQGQEKLFF. The sequence is built from TRBV19 and TRBJ1-4; TRBD1 lines up with 10 middle nucleotides. The CDR3 has 14 amino acids, counting the end cysteine and phenylalanine. The entry retains the CDR3 DNA only, 42 bases that are in frame from base 1. V loses 6 bases at its end and J loses 8 bases; junction bases beyond the gene matches: 6. CDR1 and CDR2 (LNHDA, SQIVND) derive from the germline V gene (reference sequence).